Reported below is one TCR beta chain. Its specificity is unknown. V was pared by 0 bases and J by 0 bases, with 8 bases of the junction left unmatched. Germline loops: CDR1 SGDLS, CDR2 YYNGEE. The CDR3 extends over 20 amino acids. The sample comes from a study of T cell repertoires in cytomegalovirus infection. Study as a whole: Signatures in public TCR beta sequences pointed to both CMV infection and matching HLA type.

Study findings and constraints: Totalled public TCR beta family frequency picked out people who carried CMV plus the relevant HLA. CMV-specific HLA-C-restricted TCR beta clonotypes dominated the ex vivo response.

TCRdb redid the calling of the reads with MiXCR, one entry per CDR3 protein. This sample yields 450,000 to 600,000 distinct CDR3 sequences, of which around 11% are seen a single time; 10% belongs to the top ten. Sequencing used PBMCs. This clonotype was obtained from a human donor in good health (CMV status not recorded). Some clones in this sample may be carry-over from other donors' samples. The chain is built from TRBV9 and TRBJ2-6; 11 bases align to TRBD2. The CDR3 bases are TGTGCCAGCAGCGTAGCCCCGACTAGCGGGGCCTCCTCTGGGGCCAACGTCCTGACTTTC. It translates to CASSVAPTSGASSGANVLTF.